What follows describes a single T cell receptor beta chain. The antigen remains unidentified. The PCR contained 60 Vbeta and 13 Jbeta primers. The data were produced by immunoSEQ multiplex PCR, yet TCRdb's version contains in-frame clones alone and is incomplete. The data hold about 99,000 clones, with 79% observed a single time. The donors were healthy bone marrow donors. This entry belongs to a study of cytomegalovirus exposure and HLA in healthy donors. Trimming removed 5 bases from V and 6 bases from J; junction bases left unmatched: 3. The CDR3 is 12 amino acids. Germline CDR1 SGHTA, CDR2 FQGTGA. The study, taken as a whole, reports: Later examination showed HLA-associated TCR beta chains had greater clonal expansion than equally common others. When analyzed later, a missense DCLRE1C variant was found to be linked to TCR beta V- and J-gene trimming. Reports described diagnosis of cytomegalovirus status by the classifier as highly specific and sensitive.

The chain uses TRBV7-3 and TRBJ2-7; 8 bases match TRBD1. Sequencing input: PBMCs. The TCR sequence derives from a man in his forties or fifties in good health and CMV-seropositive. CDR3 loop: CASSRTGSEQYF. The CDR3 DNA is TGTGCCAGCAGCCGGACAGGGAGCGAGCAGTACTTC.